This T cell receptor (beta chain) was identified in a study of blood T cell repertoires in COVID-19. About the research overall: Sources were T cells, B-cell-depleted T cells, or PBMCs; the material itself was cDNA or gDNA.

Per the original data handling: Quantification of nucleated cells was approximated via reference gene primer amplification. The assay was immunoSEQ multiplex PCR, and TCRdb's table has in-frame clones only and misses some. D and trimming come from the DNA, and the V and J calls and clone size come from that table. The table lists roughly 100,000 clones, around 90% of them singletons. The CDR3 is 13 amino acids. The V and J ends lost 8 bases and 5 bases respectively, with 16 bases between them. The germline V gene has CDR1 MNHEY and CDR2 SVGAGI. V and J are TRBV6-5 and TRBJ2-7; TRBD2 is a possible D gene (5 bases). Sequencing was carried out using peripheral blood. The TCR originated in a man over 45 in a cohort sampled during active COVID-19. The CDR3 sequence: CASWERSIDEQYV. In DNA, the CDR3 is TGTGCCAGCTGGGAGCGGAGTATCGACGAGCAGTACGTC.